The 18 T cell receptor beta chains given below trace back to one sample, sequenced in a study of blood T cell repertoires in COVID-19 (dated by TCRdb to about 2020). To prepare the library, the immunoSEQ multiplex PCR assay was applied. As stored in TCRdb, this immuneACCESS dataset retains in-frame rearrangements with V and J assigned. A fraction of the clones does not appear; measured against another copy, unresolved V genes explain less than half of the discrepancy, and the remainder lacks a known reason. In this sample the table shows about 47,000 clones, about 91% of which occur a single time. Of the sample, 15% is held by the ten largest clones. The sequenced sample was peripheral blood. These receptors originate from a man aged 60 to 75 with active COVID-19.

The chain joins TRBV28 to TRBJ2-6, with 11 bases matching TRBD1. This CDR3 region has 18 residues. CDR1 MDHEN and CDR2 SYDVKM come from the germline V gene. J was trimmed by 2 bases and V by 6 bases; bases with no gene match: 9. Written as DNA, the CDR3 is TGTGCCAGCAGACGCCCGGGACAGGGGGTCCCTGGGGCCAACGTCCTGACTTTC. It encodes CASRRPGQGVPGANVLTF. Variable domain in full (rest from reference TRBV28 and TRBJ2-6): DVKVTQSSRYLVKRTGEKVFLECVQDMDHENMFWYRQDPGLGLRLIYFSYDVKMKEKGDIPEGYSVSREKKERFSLILESASTNQTSMYLCASRRPGQGVPGANVLTFGAGSRLTVL.

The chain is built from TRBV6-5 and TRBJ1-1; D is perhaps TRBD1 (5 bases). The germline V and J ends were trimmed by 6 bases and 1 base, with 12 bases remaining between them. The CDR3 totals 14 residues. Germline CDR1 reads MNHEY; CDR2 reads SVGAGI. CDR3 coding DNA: TGTGCCAGCAGCCCGGGGGATCCGAACACTGAAGCTTTCTTT. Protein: CASSPGDPNTEAFF.

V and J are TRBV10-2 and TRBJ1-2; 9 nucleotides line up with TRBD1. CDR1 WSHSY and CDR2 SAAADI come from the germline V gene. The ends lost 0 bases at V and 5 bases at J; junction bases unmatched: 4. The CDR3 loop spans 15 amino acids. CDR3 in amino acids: CASSESDRGTYGYTF. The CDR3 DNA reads TGCGCCAGCAGTGAGTCGGACAGGGGAACGTATGGCTACACCTTC.

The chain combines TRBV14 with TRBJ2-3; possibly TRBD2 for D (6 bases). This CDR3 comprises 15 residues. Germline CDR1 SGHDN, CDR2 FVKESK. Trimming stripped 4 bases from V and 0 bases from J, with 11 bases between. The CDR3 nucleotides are TGTGCCAGCAGCCGCCGGGACTCCAGCACAGATACGCAGTATTTT. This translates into CASSRRDSSTDTQYF.

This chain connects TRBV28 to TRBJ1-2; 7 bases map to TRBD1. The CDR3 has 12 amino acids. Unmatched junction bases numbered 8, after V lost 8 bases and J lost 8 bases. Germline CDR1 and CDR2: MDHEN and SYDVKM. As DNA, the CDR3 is TGTGCCAGCCGGGAGGGGGCGCAAGGCTACACCTTC. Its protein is CASREGAQGYTF.

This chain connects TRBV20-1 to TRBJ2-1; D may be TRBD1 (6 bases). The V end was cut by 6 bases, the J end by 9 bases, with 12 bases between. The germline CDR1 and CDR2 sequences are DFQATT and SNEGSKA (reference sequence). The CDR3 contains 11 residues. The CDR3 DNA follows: TGCAGTGCAAAGCCAGGGGTTGAGCAGTTCTTC. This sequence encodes CSAKPGVEQFF.

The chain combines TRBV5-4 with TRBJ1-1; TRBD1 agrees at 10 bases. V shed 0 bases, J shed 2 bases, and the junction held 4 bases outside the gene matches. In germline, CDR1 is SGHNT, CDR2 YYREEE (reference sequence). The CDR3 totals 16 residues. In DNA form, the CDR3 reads TGTGCCAGCAGCTTGGGACAGGGGGCGATAAACACTGAAGCTTTCTTT. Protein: CASSLGQGAINTEAFF.

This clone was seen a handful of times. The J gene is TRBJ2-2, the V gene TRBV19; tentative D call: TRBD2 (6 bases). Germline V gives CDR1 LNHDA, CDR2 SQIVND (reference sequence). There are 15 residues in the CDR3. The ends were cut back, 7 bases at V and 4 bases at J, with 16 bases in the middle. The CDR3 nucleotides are TGTGCCAGTATCAACCCACGGGACTTCACCGGGGAGCTGTTTTTT. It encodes CASINPRDFTGELFF.

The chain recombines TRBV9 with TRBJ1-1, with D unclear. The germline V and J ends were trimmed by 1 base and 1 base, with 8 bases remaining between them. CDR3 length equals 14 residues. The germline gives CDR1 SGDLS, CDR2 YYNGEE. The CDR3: CASSVLSENTEAFF. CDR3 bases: TGTGCCAGCAGCGTATTGTCAGAGAACACTGAAGCTTTCTTT.

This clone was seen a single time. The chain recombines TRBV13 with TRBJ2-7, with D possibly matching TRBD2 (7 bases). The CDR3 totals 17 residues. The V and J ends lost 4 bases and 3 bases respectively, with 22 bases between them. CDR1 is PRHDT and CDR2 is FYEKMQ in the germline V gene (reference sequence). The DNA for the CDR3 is TGTGCCAGCAGCTCGAGGGGGGGGGACTCACCGGACTACGAGCAGTACTTC. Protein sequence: CASSSRGGDSPDYEQYF.

The CDR3: CASSLEANNEQFF. Written as DNA, the CDR3 is TGTGCCAGCAGCTTGGAGGCGAACAATGAGCAGTTCTTC. The rearrangement uses TRBV7-9 and TRBJ2-1; D might be TRBD2 (5 bases). This CDR3 comprises 13 residues. CDR1 is SEHNR, CDR2 FQNEAQ, per germline (reference sequence). V was cut by 3 bases and J by 5 bases, with 8 bases left in between. The complete variable domain, with remaining parts taken from reference TRBV7-9 and TRBJ2-1, reads DTGVSQNPRHKITKRGQNVTFRCDPISEHNRLYWYRQTLGQGPEFLTYFQNEAQLEKSRLLSDRFSAERPKGSFSTLEIQRTEQGDSAMYLCASSLEANNEQFFGPGTRLTVL.

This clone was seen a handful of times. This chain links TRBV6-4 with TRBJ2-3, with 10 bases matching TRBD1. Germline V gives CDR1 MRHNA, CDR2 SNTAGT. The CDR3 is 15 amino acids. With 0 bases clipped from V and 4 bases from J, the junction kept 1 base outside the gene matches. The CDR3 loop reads CASSDSTGGPDTQYF. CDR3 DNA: TGTGCCAGCAGTGACTCGACAGGGGGCCCAGATACGCAGTATTTT.

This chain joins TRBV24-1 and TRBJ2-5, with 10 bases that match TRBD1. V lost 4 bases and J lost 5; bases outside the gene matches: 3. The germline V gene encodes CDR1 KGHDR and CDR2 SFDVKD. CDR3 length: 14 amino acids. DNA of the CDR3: TGTGCCACCAGTGAGACAGGGGGCTCGGAGACCCAGTACTTC. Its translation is CATSETGGSETQYF.

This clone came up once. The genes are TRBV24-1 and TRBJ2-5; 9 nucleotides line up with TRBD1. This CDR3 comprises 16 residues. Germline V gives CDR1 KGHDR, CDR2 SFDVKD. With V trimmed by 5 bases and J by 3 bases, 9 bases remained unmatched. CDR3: CATSVSPGQGKETQYF. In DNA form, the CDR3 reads TGTGCCACCAGTGTTTCTCCGGGACAGGGTAAAGAGACCCAGTACTTC.

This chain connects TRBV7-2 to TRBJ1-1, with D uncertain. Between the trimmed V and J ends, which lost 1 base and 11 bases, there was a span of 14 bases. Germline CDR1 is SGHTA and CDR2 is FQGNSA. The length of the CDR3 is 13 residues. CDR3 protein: CASSLEGGPGAFF. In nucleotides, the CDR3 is TGTGCCAGCAGCTTAGAGGGAGGGCCAGGTGCTTTCTTT.

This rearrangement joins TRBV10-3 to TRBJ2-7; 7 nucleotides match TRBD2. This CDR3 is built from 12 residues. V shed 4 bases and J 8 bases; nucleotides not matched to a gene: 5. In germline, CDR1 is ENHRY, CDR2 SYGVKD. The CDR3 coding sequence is TGTGCCATCAGTGTGGAGGGAGGGCAGCAGTACTTC. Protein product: CAISVEGGQQYF.

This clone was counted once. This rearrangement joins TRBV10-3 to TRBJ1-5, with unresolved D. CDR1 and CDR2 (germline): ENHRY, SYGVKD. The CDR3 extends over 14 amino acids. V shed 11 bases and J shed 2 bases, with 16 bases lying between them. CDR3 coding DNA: TGTGCCTCCGCGGGCCCCGGGGGCAATCAGCCCCAGCATTTT. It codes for CASAGPGGNQPQHF.

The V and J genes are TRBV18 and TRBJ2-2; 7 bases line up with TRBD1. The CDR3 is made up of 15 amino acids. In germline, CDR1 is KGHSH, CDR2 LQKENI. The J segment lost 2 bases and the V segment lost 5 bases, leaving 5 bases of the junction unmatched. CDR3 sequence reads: CASSETGSNTGELFF. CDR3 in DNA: TGTGCCAGCTCAGAGACAGGGAGCAACACCGGGGAGCTGTTTTTT.